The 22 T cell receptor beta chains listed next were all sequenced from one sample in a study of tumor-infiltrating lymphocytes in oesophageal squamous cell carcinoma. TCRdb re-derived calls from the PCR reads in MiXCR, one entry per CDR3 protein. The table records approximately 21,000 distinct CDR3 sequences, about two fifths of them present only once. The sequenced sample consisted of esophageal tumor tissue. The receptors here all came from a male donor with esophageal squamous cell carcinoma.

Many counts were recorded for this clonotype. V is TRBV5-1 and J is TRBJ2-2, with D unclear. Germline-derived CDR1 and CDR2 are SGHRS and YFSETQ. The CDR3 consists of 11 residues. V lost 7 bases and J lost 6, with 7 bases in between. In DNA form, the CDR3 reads TGCGCCAGCTGGGGTGCCGGGGAGCTGTTTTTT. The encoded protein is CASWGAGELFF.

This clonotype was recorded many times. CDR3: CATSDLTQGTDTQYF. The CDR3 coding sequence is TGTGCCACCAGTGACTTGACCCAAGGCACAGATACGCAGTATTTT. The chain has TRBV24-1 and TRBJ2-3; D uncertain. The CDR3 totals 15 residues. Germline V gene lookup returns CDR1 KGHDR and CDR2 SFDVKD. V lost 4 bases to trimming and J lost 1 base, with 11 bases between them.

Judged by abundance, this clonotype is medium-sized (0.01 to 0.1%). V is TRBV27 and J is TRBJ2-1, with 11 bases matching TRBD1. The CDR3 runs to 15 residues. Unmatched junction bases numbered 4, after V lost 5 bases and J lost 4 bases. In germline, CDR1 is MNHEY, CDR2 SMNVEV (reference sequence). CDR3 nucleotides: TGTGCCAGCAGTAGAGGGACAGGGGGGTACAATGAGCAGTTCTTC. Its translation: CASSRGTGGYNEQFF.

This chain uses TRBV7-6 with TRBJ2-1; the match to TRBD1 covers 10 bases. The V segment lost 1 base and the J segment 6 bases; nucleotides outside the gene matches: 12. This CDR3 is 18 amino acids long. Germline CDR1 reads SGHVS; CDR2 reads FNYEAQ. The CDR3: CASSLGLPGQGILNEQFF. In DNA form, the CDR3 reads TGTGCCAGCAGCTTAGGATTACCGGGACAGGGGATTCTCAATGAGCAGTTCTTC.

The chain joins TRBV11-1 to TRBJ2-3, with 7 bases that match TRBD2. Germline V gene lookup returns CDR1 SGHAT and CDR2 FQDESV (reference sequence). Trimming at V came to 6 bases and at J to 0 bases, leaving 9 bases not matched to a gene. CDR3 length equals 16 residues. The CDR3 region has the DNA TGTGCCAGCAGTTCTACTAGCGTTTCTAGCACAGATACGCAGTATTTT. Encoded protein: CASSSTSVSSTDTQYF.

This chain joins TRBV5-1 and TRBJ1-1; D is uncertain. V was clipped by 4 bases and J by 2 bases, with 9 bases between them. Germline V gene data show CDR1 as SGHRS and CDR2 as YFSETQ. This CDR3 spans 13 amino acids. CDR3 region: CASSRQVNTEAFF. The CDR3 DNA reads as TGCGCCAGCAGCCGCCAGGTAAACACTGAAGCTTTCTTT.

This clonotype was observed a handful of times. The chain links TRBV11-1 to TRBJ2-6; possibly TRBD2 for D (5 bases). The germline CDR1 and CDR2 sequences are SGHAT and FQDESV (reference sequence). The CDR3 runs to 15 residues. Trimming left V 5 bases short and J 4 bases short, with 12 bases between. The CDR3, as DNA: TGTGCCAGCAGCGCCGGACTGCCGGGGGCCAACGTCCTGACTTTC. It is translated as CASSAGLPGANVLTF.

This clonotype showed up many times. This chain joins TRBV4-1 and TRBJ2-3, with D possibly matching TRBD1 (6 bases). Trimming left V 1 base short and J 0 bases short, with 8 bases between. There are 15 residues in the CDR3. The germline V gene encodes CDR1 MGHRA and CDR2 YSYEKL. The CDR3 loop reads CASSQGTDSTDTQYF. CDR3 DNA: TGCGCCAGCAGCCAAGGGACAGACAGCACAGATACGCAGTATTTT.

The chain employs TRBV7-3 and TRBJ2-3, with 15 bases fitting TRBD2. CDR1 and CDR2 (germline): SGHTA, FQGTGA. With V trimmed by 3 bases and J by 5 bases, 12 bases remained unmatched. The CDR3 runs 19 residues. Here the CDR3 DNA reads TGTGCCAGCAGCTTCTTCCGGACTAGCGGGAGGGAGGGTAGAGATACGCAGTATTTT. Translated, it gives CASSFFRTSGREGRDTQYF.

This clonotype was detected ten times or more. This CDR3 reads CASTLDGTGGKNEQYF. DNA for the CDR3: TGTGCCAGCACCTTAGATGGGACAGGAGGAAAAAACGAGCAGTACTTC. The rearrangement uses TRBV27 and TRBJ2-5; TRBD1 agrees at 8 bases. Matching the DNA end better, TRBJ2-7 makes the J call doubtful. Germline V gene data show CDR1 as MNHEY and CDR2 as SMNVEV (reference sequence). The CDR3 loop spans 16 amino acids.

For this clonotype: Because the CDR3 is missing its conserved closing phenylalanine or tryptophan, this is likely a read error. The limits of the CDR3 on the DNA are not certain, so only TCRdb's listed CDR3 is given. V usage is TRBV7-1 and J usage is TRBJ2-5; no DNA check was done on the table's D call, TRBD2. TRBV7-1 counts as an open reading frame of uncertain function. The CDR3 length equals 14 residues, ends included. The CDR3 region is CASTYARGEQYFGN.

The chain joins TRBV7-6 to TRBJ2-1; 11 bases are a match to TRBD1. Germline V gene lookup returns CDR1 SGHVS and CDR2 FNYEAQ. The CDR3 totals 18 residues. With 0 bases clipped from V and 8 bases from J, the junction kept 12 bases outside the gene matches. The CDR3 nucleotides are TGTGCCAGCAGCTTAGCGGGTTACGGGACAGGGGGTGGTGATGAGCAGTTCTTC. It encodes CASSLAGYGTGGGDEQFF. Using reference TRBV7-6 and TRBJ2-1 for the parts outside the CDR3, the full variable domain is GAGVSQSPRYKVTKRGQDVALRCDPISGHVSLYWYRQALGQGPEFLTYFNYEAQQDKSGLPNDRFSAERPEGSISTLTIQRTEQRDSAMYRCASSLAGYGTGGGDEQFFGPGTRLTVL.

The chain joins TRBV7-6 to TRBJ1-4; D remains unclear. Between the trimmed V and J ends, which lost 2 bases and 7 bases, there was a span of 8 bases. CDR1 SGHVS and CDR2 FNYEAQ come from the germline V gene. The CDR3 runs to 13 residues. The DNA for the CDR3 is TGTGCCAGCAGCTTAACTGGGGTTGAAAAACTGTTTTTT. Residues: CASSLTGVEKLFF.

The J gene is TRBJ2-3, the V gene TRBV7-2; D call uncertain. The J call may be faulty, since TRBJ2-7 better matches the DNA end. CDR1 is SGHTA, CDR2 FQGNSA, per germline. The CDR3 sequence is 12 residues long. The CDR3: CASSLYNYEQYF. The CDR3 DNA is TGTGCCAGCAGCTTATACAACTACGAGCAGTACTTC.

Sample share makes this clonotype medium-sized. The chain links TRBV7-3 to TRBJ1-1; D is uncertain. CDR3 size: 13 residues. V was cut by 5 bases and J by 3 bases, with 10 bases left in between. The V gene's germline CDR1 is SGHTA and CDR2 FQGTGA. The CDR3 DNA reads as TGTGCCAGCAGCCAGACTCCCGACACTGAAGCTTTCTTT. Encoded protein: CASSQTPDTEAFF. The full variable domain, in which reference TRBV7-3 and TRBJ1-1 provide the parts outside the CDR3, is GAGVSQTPSNKVTEKGKYVELRCDPISGHTALYWYRQSLGQGPEFLIYFQGTGAADDSGLPNDRFFAVRPEGSVSTLKIQRTERGDSAVYLCASSQTPDTEAFFGQGTRLTVV.

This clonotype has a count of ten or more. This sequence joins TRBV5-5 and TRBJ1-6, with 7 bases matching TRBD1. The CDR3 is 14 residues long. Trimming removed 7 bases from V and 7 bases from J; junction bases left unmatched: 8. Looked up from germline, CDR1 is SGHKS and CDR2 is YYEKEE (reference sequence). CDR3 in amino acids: CASSEDRQNSPLHF. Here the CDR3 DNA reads TGTGCCAGCTCAGAGGACAGGCAAAATTCACCCCTCCACTTT.

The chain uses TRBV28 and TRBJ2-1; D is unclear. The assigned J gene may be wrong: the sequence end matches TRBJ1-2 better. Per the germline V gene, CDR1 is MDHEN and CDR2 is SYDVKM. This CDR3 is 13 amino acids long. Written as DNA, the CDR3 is TGTGCCAGCAGTGTCTTGACCCCCGAGAGCTACACCTTC. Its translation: CASSVLTPESYTF.

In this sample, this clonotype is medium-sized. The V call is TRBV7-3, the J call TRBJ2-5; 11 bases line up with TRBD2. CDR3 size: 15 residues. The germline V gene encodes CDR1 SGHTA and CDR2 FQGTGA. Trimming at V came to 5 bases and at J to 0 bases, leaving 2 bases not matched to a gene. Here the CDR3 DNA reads TGTGCCAGCAGCCCTAGCGGGGGGCACCAAGAGACCCAGTACTTC. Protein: CASSPSGGHQETQYF.

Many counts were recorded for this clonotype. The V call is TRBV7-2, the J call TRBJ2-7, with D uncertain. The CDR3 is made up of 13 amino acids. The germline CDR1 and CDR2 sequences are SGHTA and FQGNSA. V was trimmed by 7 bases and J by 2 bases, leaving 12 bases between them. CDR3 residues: CASTRSRTYEQYF. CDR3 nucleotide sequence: TGTGCCAGCACCCGATCAAGGACCTACGAGCAGTACTTC.

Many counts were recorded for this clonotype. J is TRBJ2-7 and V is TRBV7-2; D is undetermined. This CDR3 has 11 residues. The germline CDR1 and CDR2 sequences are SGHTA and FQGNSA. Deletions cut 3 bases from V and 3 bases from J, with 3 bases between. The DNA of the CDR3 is TGTGCCAGCAGCTTTTTCTACGAGCAGTACTTC. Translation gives CASSFFYEQYF.

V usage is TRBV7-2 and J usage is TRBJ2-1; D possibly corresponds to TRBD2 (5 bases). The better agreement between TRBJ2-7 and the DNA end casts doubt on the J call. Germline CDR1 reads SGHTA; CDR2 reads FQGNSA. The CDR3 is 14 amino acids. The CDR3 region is CASSPQFNSDEQYF. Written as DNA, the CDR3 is TGTGCCAGCAGCCCCCAATTTAATAGCGATGAGCAGTACTTC.

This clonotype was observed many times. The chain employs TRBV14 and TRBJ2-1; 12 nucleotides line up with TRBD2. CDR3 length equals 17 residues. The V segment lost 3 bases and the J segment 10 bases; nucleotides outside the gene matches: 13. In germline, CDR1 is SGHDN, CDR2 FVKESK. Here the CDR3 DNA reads TGTGCCAGCAGCCATAGACGGCTAGCGGGAGGGCCCAACGAGCAGTTCTTC. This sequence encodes CASSHRRLAGGPNEQFF.